The sequence of this TCR beta chain was determined in a study of T cell repertoires in cytomegalovirus infection. Study-wide background: Public TCR beta signatures indicated both CMV infection and matching HLA type. Study-level points and caveats: People with CMV and the relevant HLA were identified by cumulative public TCR beta family frequency. Dominating the ex vivo response were TCR beta clonotypes that were CMV-specific and HLA-C-restricted.

For this clonotype: Antigen: not known.

Using its own MiXCR run on the reads, TCRdb lists one record per CDR3 protein. The sample consists of 640,000 or so distinct CDR3 sequences, 30% to 35% of them appearing once. The TCR sequence derives from a human donor in good health (CMV status not recorded). Some clones in this sample may be carry-over from other donors' samples. Specimen: cultured PBMCs, collected from culture after CMV antigen stimulation.

CDR3 loop: CASSWSGQGTEAFF. CDR3 in DNA: TGTGCCAGCAGCTGGTCGGGACAGGGAACTGAAGCTTTCTTT. The chain combines TRBV7-9 with TRBJ1-1; the match to TRBD1 covers 9 bases. The CDR3 loop spans 14 amino acids. Germline values: CDR1 SEHNR, CDR2 FQNEAQ (reference sequence). V trimming: 4 bases; J trimming: 5 bases; junction bases outside the gene matches: 5.